This TCR beta chain was captured by sequencing in a study of molecular identifiers for immune sequencing clone quantification (dated by TCRdb to 2016 to 2018). Turning to the overall study: For a replicate experiment, the RNA from either 20,000 or 100,000 naive CD8 T cells was divided into five aliquots, and four of those aliquots went on to sequencing. This methods study used CD8 T cells to benchmark TCR RNA copy counting and molecular-identifier clustering-based TCR repertoire sequencing (MIDCIRS). The full study reports these points: Modeling indicated approximately 3.2 TCR RNA copies recovered per cell, compared with roughly 10 by digital PCR, which implies a capture efficiency of about 27%. Without barcode sub-clustering, chimeric consensus sequences inflated TCR diversity; chimeras reached as high as 47%. Clones above 20 RNA copies held over 99% of molecules in CMV-specific effector cells but under 1% in naive cells. Spiked-in Jurkat TCR RNA equivalent to a single cell was reported to be detectable even among over 800,000 naive CD8 T cells. The sizes of highly expanded clones could end up underestimated when identical TCR molecules share a barcode. The naive libraries included spiked-in Jurkat TCR RNA (fewer than eleven copies' worth), and this RNA is not part of the donor repertoire.

Receptor libraries were prepared by PCR. TCRdb names NextSeq 500 as the instrument used. Preparation of bulk TCR libraries followed a previously described approach, with the TCR primers listed in Table S5. Total RNA was purified with the Qiagen AllPrep DNA/RNA kit. Reads from multiple sequencing runs of the same library were pooled before analysis. In the original analysis: Reads were retained only if an exact TCR constant sequence was present, and the retained reads were trimmed to 150 nt and grouped according to their 12-nt molecular barcodes. Reads within each barcode group were sub-clustered using a 15% Levenshtein threshold, and quality-weighted consensus sequences were constructed for each RNA molecule. Non-functional sequences were filtered out, along with any lower-count sequence sitting one edit away from another sequence. On the basis of fitting two negative binomial distributions, barcode sub-clusters with fewer than 20% of the maximum read count were discarded. Clones were called with MiXCR by TCRdb after fastp trimmed the public reads at Q25, and only in-frame beta chains were retained. All rows with the same CDR3 protein become a single entry with the most common DNA and genes. TCRdb assigned the V and J calls; the authors' analysis was not used. In all, the sample holds approximately 320,000 distinct CDR3 sequences, and about 23% of those were seen once. Together, the top ten hold around 0.76% of the sample.

Libraries of naive CD8 T cells were generated from roughly 20,000 to 1,000,000 sorted cells, with 10%, 30% or 50% of the purified RNA used. Naive CD8 T cells were FACS-sorted as CD8+CD4-CCR7+CD45RA+ on a BD FACSAria II into RLT Plus buffer. Detection sensitivity was tested by spiking Jurkat RNA equal to roughly nine TCR copies' worth into samples containing roughly 17,000-1,100,000 naive CD8 T cells. Enrichment of CD8 T cells was done with RosetteSep CD8+ T Cell Enrichment Cocktail plus Ficoll-Paque, and ACK red cell lysis came afterward. Measured from the cysteine to the phenylalanine, the CDR3 is 16 residues long. The read is trimmed to its CDR3 DNA, 48 bases read in frame from base 1. V and J lose 4 bases and 7 bases, and a span of 20 bases separates them. The germline V gene (reference sequence) yields MNHEY for CDR1 and SMNVEV for CDR2. This clonotype was seen repeatedly, ten times or more. Its antigen is still unknown. No base-level quality is on record; no much larger clone is a single base apart.

Source material: naive CD8+ T cells from blood, with Jurkat cell RNA spiked in. This sample's cell subset or site label indicates: FACS-sorted CD8+CD4-CCR7+CD45RA+ naive T cells. Recombination connected TRBV27 to TRBJ2-4; D gene: possibly TRBD1, on 7 matching bases. The source of this sequence is a human donor in good health. Some libraries in this study had Jurkat cell RNA spiked in. The CDR3 is CASSWGGLQGMNIQYF. The bases are TGTGCCAGCAGTTGGGGAGGATTACAGGGGATGAACATTCAGTACTTC.